These 17 T cell receptor beta chains came from one sample sequenced in a study of OX40 agonist ivuxolimab in advanced cancers. TCRdb keeps only in-frame clones here, not all; method: immunoSEQ multiplex PCR. The sample consists of about 36,000 clones, 70% to 80% of them appearing once. The specimen was CD4+ or CD8+ T cells sorted from blood, collected in a trial of the OX40 agonist ivuxolimab. Every receptor here comes from an adult with an advanced solid tumor such as melanoma, head and neck, liver or kidney cancer.

The chain uses TRBV6-6 and TRBJ2-3; perhaps TRBD1 as D (7 bases). The CDR3 loop spans 16 amino acids. With 2 bases removed from V and 0 bases from J, the gap between germline ends came to 12 bases. The germline gives CDR1 MNHNY, CDR2 SVGAGI (reference sequence). The CDR3 DNA reads TGTGCCAGCAGTTACGGCCAGGGGGGAAGCACAGATACGCAGTATTTT. It translates to CASSYGQGGSTDTQYF.

The sample holds a few counts of this clone. The V and J genes are TRBV28 and TRBJ2-2; D remains ambiguous. Trimming took 3 bases from V and 5 from J, leaving 4 bases between them. This CDR3 is built from 12 residues. Germline loops: CDR1 MDHEN, CDR2 SYDVKM. CDR3 nucleotides: TGTGCCAGCAGTTTGGATACCGGGGAGCTGTTTTTT. Its protein product is CASSLDTGELFF.

The chain links TRBV7-9 to TRBJ1-2; 7 positions agree with TRBD1. CDR1 is SEHNR, CDR2 FQNEAQ, per germline (reference sequence). The ends lost 5 bases at V and 11 bases at J; junction bases unmatched: 8. The CDR3 is made up of 12 amino acids. The CDR3 nucleotides read TGTGCCAGCAGCCTGGGACAGAGCATGTACACCTTC. Translated, it gives CASSLGQSMYTF. Full variable domain (missing parts from reference TRBV7-9 and TRBJ1-2): DTGVSQNPRHKITKRGQNVTFRCDPISEHNRLYWYRQTLGQGPEFLTYFQNEAQLEKSRLLSDRFSAERPKGSFSTLEIQRTEQGDSAMYLCASSLGQSMYTFGSGTRLTVV.

The rearrangement joins TRBV6-1 to TRBJ2-2; the D call may be TRBD1 or TRBD2 (5 bases each). Germline V lookup: CDR1 MNHNS, CDR2 SASEGT. The ends were cut back, 0 bases at V and 4 bases at J, with 9 bases in the middle. The CDR3 runs to 15 residues. CDR3 coding DNA: TGTGCCAGCAGTGAAGCGACGGGGCGCACCGGGGAGCTGTTTTTT. This sequence encodes CASSEATGRTGELFF.

This clone was counted only a few times. The gene calls are TRBV5-1 and TRBJ2-7; tentatively, D is TRBD1 (6 bases). In germline, CDR1 is SGHRS, CDR2 YFSETQ. V shed 2 bases and J shed 2 bases, with 14 bases lying between them. The CDR3 is made up of 15 amino acids. CDR3 bases: TGCGCCAGCAGCTTTGGGCCGGCAGGGGCCTACGAGCAGTACTTC. Residues: CASSFGPAGAYEQYF.

As concerns this clone: Different DNA sequences within this sample yield the same CDR3. The chain employs TRBV19 and TRBJ1-5; TRBD1 matches at 7 bases. This CDR3 comprises 15 residues. The V segment lost 6 bases and the J segment 9 bases; nucleotides outside the gene matches: 14. Looked up from germline, CDR1 is LNHDA and CDR2 is SQIVND (reference sequence). CDR3 bases: TGTGCCAGTAGCGGGCCGGGACAGACCTTCATGCCCCAGCATTTT. This sequence encodes CASSGPGQTFMPQHF. Together with reference TRBV19 and TRBJ1-5, the CDR3 gives the full variable domain: DGGITQSPKYLFRKEGQNVTLSCEQNLNHDAMYWYRQDPGQGLRLIYYSQIVNDFQKGDIAEGYSVSREKKESFPLTVTSAQKNPTAFYLCASSGPGQTFMPQHFGDGTRLSIL.

V and J are TRBV7-2 and TRBJ1-2; 9 positions agree with TRBD1. The CDR3 spans 13 residues. V gave up 5 bases and J gave up 6 bases; unmatched junction bases: 4. The germline gives CDR1 SGHTA, CDR2 FQGNSA. The CDR3, as DNA: TGTGCCAGCAGCCCGGACAGGGGACATGGCTACACCTTC. It codes for CASSPDRGHGYTF.

The rearrangement links TRBV13 to TRBJ1-3; D ambiguous. Trimming pared 4 bases from V and 4 bases from J, leaving 14 bases between. The CDR3 is 15 amino acids. The germline V gene encodes CDR1 PRHDT and CDR2 FYEKMQ (reference sequence). The chain's CDR3 is CASSSRLVEGNTIYF. The CDR3 DNA is TGTGCCAGCAGCTCTCGATTAGTGGAGGGAAACACCATATATTTT.

The J gene is TRBJ1-1, the V gene TRBV10-1; TRBD1 matches 7 bases. Germline CDR1 reads WNHNN; CDR2 reads SYGVQD (reference sequence). This CDR3 is 13 amino acids long. V trimming: 5 bases; J trimming: 8 bases; junction bases outside the gene matches: 8. The CDR3 nucleotides read TGCGCCAGCAGTTCTACAGGGGCGGGCGAAGCTTTCTTT. Protein sequence: CASSSTGAGEAFF.

The CDR3 DNA sequence: TGTGCCTGGGAGGGGCAGGGCATCAATCAGCCCCAGCATTTT. It yields the protein CAWEGQGINQPQHF. The gene calls are TRBV30 and TRBJ1-5; TRBD1 might be the D (5 bases). Looked up from germline, CDR1 is GTSNPN and CDR2 is SVGIG (reference sequence). V was trimmed by 5 bases and J by 3 bases, leaving 14 bases between them. This CDR3 has 14 amino acids.

This chain connects TRBV4-1 to TRBJ1-6; 10 bases are a match to TRBD1. Germline CDR1 MGHRA, CDR2 YSYEKL. Unmatched junction bases numbered 7, after V lost 4 bases and J lost 10 bases. The CDR3 spans 15 residues. DNA for the CDR3: TGCGCCAGCAGCCTGACAGGGGGCATCGGGTCACCCCTCCACTTT. Its translation: CASSLTGGIGSPLHF.

This chain connects TRBV5-4 to TRBJ2-2; 10 nucleotides line up with TRBD1. With 3 bases clipped from V and 4 bases from J, the junction kept 3 bases outside the gene matches. Germline V gives CDR1 SGHNT, CDR2 YYREEE (reference sequence). The CDR3 extends over 15 amino acids. The CDR3 coding sequence is TGTGCCAGCAGCTCCGACAGGGGGCGCACCGGGGAGCTGTTTTTT. Translating gives CASSSDRGRTGELFF.

The gene calls are TRBV28 and TRBJ2-2; possible D gene TRBD1, 5 bases. This CDR3 region has 13 residues. In germline, CDR1 is MDHEN, CDR2 SYDVKM. Trimming removed 7 bases at V and 8 bases at J, with 14 bases between. CDR3 in DNA: TGTGCCAGCACCATATTGAGGACAGGGGAGCTGTTTTTT. It codes for CASTILRTGELFF. The full variable domain, in which reference TRBV28 and TRBJ2-2 provide the parts outside the CDR3, is DVKVTQSSRYLVKRTGEKVFLECVQDMDHENMFWYRQDPGLGLRLIYFSYDVKMKEKGDIPEGYSVSREKKERFSLILESASTNQTSMYLCASTILRTGELFFGEGSRLTVL.

Details on this clone: Additional DNA sequences in this sample encode the identical CDR3. The gene calls are TRBV5-1 and TRBJ1-1, with D uncertain. The CDR3 spans 14 residues. Germline V gives CDR1 SGHRS, CDR2 YFSETQ. Trimming removed 1 base at V and 1 base at J, with 8 bases between. For the CDR3, the DNA is TGCGCCAGCAGCTTGATATTGGGGAACACTGAAGCTTTCTTT. Its translation is CASSLILGNTEAFF.

The chain links TRBV28 to TRBJ2-7; 7 nucleotides agree with TRBD2. Germline V lookup: CDR1 MDHEN, CDR2 SYDVKM. J lost 2 bases, V lost 2 bases, and 9 bases had no gene match. This CDR3 spans 16 amino acids. The CDR3: CASSLTLAALTYEQYF. Here the CDR3 DNA reads TGTGCCAGCAGTTTAACTCTAGCGGCCCTCACCTACGAGCAGTACTTC.

J is TRBJ1-1 and V is TRBV19; D is uncertain. Trimming took off 3 bases at V and 7 bases at J, with 12 bases between the two ends. The CDR3 spans 13 residues. CDR1 is LNHDA, CDR2 SQIVND, per germline (reference sequence). CDR3 loop: CASSIGTAIEAFF. The DNA for the CDR3 is TGTGCCAGTAGTATCGGTACAGCAATTGAAGCTTTCTTT.

This chain uses TRBV7-9 with TRBJ2-5; possibly TRBD2 for D (5 bases). TRBJ2-7 matches the DNA end more closely, so the J call is doubtful. Per the germline V gene, CDR1 is SEHNR and CDR2 is FQNEAQ (reference sequence). The CDR3 is 15 amino acids. The CDR3 DNA reads TGTGCCAGCAGCTCCGGCTCGGGGAGCTCCTACGAGCAGTACTTC. Its translation: CASSSGSGSSYEQYF.